One sample yielded the 29 T cell receptor beta chains listed below, sequenced in a study of blood T cells in healthy people across ages. A sample-barcoded 5' primer and a J-beta primer mix were used in a second PCR of roughly 6 to 11 cycles. TCRdb redid the calling of the 5' RACE reads with MiXCR, one entry per CDR3 protein. Counted here are 1.5 million to 2 million distinct CDR3 sequences, around 50% occurring once; the ten biggest clones make up 2.1%. The sequencing sample was made of blood. The receptors originated from a woman aged 40 to 49 in good health.

The chain has TRBV7-9 and TRBJ1-2; D gene uncertain. Germline V gene data show CDR1 as SEHNR and CDR2 as FQNEAQ (reference sequence). V lost 5 bases and J 8 bases, leaving 15 bases between the germline ends. This CDR3 comprises 13 residues. The CDR3 spells CASSPDWMGGYTF. The CDR3 region has the DNA TGTGCCAGCAGCCCGGACTGGATGGGAGGCTACACCTTC.

A few counts support this clonotype. The chain joins TRBV6-5 to TRBJ2-6; no clear D. Trimming left V 6 bases short and J 0 bases short, with 6 bases between. Germline V lookup: CDR1 MNHEY, CDR2 SVGAGI. The CDR3 contains 14 residues. CDR3 sequence: CASRRSSGANVLTF. The DNA for the CDR3 is TGTGCCAGCAGGAGAAGCTCTGGGGCCAACGTCCTGACTTTC.

Comment on this clonotype: The junction shows a germline mismatch at one end, possibly a read error. The J gene is TRBJ2-3, the V gene TRBV7-2; the D gene is possibly TRBD1 (6 bases). The CDR3 spans 13 residues. Germline loops: CDR1 SGHTA, CDR2 FQGNSA. The CDR3 nucleotides read TGTGCCGGCAGCTTAGGACAGCCAGATACGCAGTATTTT. The encoded protein is CAGSLGQPDTQYF.

This chain links TRBV24-1 with TRBJ2-3, with D tentatively TRBD1 (6 bases). Germline CDR1 is KGHDR and CDR2 is SFDVKD. The V gene lost 4 bases and the J gene lost 0 bases, with 19 bases spanning the gap. The CDR3 spans 18 residues. CDR3 nucleotide sequence: TGTGCCACCAGTGAGTACCCGACCCGGGACAAGAGCACAGATACGCAGTATTTT. It encodes CATSEYPTRDKSTDTQYF.

This chain joins TRBV5-5 and TRBJ2-3, with TRBD2 matching over 12 bases. With V trimmed by 4 bases and J by 8 bases, 8 bases remained unmatched. Germline assignment: CDR1 SGHKS and CDR2 YYEKEE (reference sequence). The CDR3 length is 15 residues. The CDR3 spells CASSLAGGPTGTQYF. CDR3 bases: TGTGCCAGCAGCCTAGCGGGGGGGCCCACTGGTACGCAGTATTTT.

On this clonotype itself: A far larger clone is just one base off, so this is likely a read error. The DNA for the CDR3 is TGTGCCAGCAGCCCCGAGACCCAAGAGACCCAGTACTTC. Residues: CASSPETQETQYF. The chain carries TRBV5-6 and TRBJ2-5; no reliable D call. The CDR3 covers 13 residues. Trimming pared 4 bases from V and 1 base from J, leaving 8 bases between. The germline V gene has CDR1 SGHDT and CDR2 YYEEEE.

The chain recombines TRBV29-1 with TRBJ2-5; either TRBD1 or TRBD2 may supply D (5 bases each). The V end was cut by 3 bases, the J end by 5 bases, with 13 bases between. CDR3 size: 13 residues. Germline CDR1 reads SQVTM; CDR2 reads ANQGSEA. CDR3 loop: CSVDLDWGETQYF. DNA of the CDR3: TGCAGCGTTGACCTTGACTGGGGGGAGACCCAGTACTTC.

The genes are TRBV10-3 and TRBJ2-5; a weak D match, TRBD1 (6 bases). Germline-derived CDR1 and CDR2 are ENHRY and SYGVKD. Trimming stripped 10 bases from V and 3 bases from J, with 12 bases between. The CDR3 sequence is 12 residues long. The CDR3 is CASERTEETQYF. CDR3 DNA: TGTGCCAGTGAGAGGACAGAAGAGACCCAGTACTTC.

This clonotype was observed once. The chain links TRBV28 to TRBJ2-3; 10 positions match TRBD2. V lost 3 bases, J lost 8 bases, and 2 bases stayed unmatched. Germline values: CDR1 MDHEN, CDR2 SYDVKM. This CDR3 contains 13 residues. CDR3 residues: CASSFLAGVTQYF. The DNA for the CDR3 is TGTGCCAGCAGTTTTCTAGCGGGGGTTACGCAGTATTTT.

CDR3 protein: CASSRKIQGQGNYEQYF. Written as DNA, the CDR3 is TGTGCCAGCAGCAGAAAAATACAGGGACAGGGGAACTACGAGCAGTACTTC. J is TRBJ2-5 and V is TRBV6-1, with 10 positions matching TRBD1. The tail of the sequence fits TRBJ2-7 better, so the J call may be wrong. CDR3 length equals 17 residues. CDR1 and CDR2 from the germline V gene are MNHNS and SASEGT.

The gene calls are TRBV20-1 and TRBJ2-7; a weak D match, TRBD2 (5 bases). Germline loops: CDR1 DFQATT, CDR2 SNEGSKA (reference sequence). V was trimmed by 1 base and J by 1 base, leaving 11 bases between them. The CDR3 spans 14 residues. As DNA, the CDR3 is TGCAGTGCTAGAGGTCGAGCGGATTCCTACGAGCAGTACTTC. This gives the protein CSARGRADSYEQYF.

The chain carries TRBV5-1 and TRBJ1-2; D ambiguous. The CDR3 loop spans 13 amino acids. The V end lost 1 base, the J end lost 8 bases, and 12 bases lay between the germline ends. From germline, CDR1 is SGHRS and CDR2 YFSETQ. CDR3 bases: TGCGCCAGCAGCTTGTCCGTCTCTCGGGGCTACACCTTC. This gives the protein CASSLSVSRGYTF.

The V and J genes are TRBV11-2 and TRBJ2-3; TRBD2 aligns across 9 bases. From germline, CDR1 is SGHAT and CDR2 FQNNGV. V shed 1 base and J 0 bases; nucleotides not matched to a gene: 20. The CDR3 is 22 amino acids. In DNA, the CDR3 is TGTGCCAGCAGCTTAGTTGGCGGTGTGGGGACTAGCTGGCTAGCTAGCACAGATACGCAGTATTTT. It encodes CASSLVGGVGTSWLASTDTQYF.

The chain recombines TRBV4-3 with TRBJ1-2, with TRBD1 as a possible D gene (6 bases). Looked up from germline, CDR1 is LGHNA and CDR2 is YSLEER. The CDR3 is 13 residues long. V lost 3 bases to trimming and J lost 7 bases, with 12 bases between them. CDR3 amino acids: CASSHRTARGYTF. The DNA of the CDR3 is TGCGCCAGCAGCCATCGGACAGCACGTGGCTACACCTTC.

The rearrangement uses TRBV7-2 and TRBJ2-7; TRBD2 aligns across 9 bases. The CDR3 has 13 residues. J was trimmed by 6 bases and V by 5 bases; bases with no gene match: 5. Germline V gives CDR1 SGHTA, CDR2 FQGNSA. The CDR3 is CASSARTSAEQYF. The CDR3 DNA sequence: TGTGCCAGCAGCGCTCGGACTAGCGCCGAGCAGTACTTC.

This clonotype showed up just a few times. This chain connects TRBV5-1 to TRBJ2-1; no reliable D call. Germline values: CDR1 SGHRS, CDR2 YFSETQ. V lost 4 bases to trimming and J lost 8 bases, with 10 bases between them. The CDR3 is 12 amino acids. The CDR3 region has the DNA TGCGCCAGCAGCCACAACGCAGATGAGCAGTTCTTC. This sequence encodes CASSHNADEQFF. Full variable domain (remainder filled in from reference TRBV5-1 and TRBJ2-1): KAGVTQTPRYLIKTRGQQVTLSCSPISGHRSVSWYQQTPGQGLQFLFEYFSETQRNKGNFPGRFSGRQFSNSRSEMNVSTLELGDSALYLCASSHNADEQFFGPGTRLTVL.

V usage is TRBV6-6 and J usage is TRBJ1-5, with 7 bases matching TRBD1. The CDR3 loop spans 16 amino acids. Germline assignment: CDR1 MNHNY and CDR2 SVGAGI (reference sequence). The V gene end was trimmed by 2 bases and the J gene end by 2 bases; junction bases not matched to a gene: 6. Here the CDR3 reads CASSYRRDSRNQPQHF. For the CDR3, the DNA is TGTGCCAGCAGTTACCGCCGGGACAGCCGCAATCAGCCCCAGCATTTT.

This clonotype showed up just a few times. The genes are TRBV12-5 and TRBJ2-7; TRBD2 matches at 7 bases. The V gene end was trimmed by 8 bases and the J gene end by 1 base; junction bases not matched to a gene: 8. Germline V gene data show CDR1 as LGHNT and CDR2 as FRNRAP. This CDR3 region has 14 residues. CDR3 sequence reads: CASQRGNPSYEQYF. DNA of the CDR3: TGTGCTAGTCAGCGGGGAAACCCTTCCTACGAGCAGTACTTC.

The rearrangement uses TRBV7-2 and TRBJ2-5; D unresolved. V gave up 5 bases and J gave up 0 bases, with 7 bases separating them. This CDR3 region has 13 residues. CDR1 is SGHTA and CDR2 is FQGNSA in the germline V gene. The CDR3 nucleotides read TGTGCCAGCAGCGCCCGTAACCAAGAGACCCAGTACTTC. It specifies CASSARNQETQYF.

The chain employs TRBV12-3 or TRBV12-4 and TRBJ2-5; tentative D call: TRBD2 (6 bases). CDR3 length equals 14 residues. Trimming pared 1 base from V and 11 bases from J, leaving 17 bases between. The CDR3 sequence is CASSLERGGTEQYF. The DNA of the CDR3 is TGTGCCAGCAGTTTAGAGAGGGGCGGGACGGAGCAGTACTTC.

This clonotype was seen only a few times. The rearrangement uses TRBV7-2 and TRBJ1-2; the D gene is possibly TRBD1 (5 bases). Trimming removed 0 bases from V and 4 bases from J, with 9 bases in between. Per the germline V gene, CDR1 is SGHTA and CDR2 is FQGNSA. The CDR3 runs to 14 residues. This chain's CDR3 is CASSLARVPYGYTF. CDR3 nucleotide sequence: TGTGCCAGCAGCTTAGCCAGGGTCCCCTATGGCTACACCTTC.

This clonotype was observed at least ten times. One junction end does not reproduce the germline sequence, and a read error may be involved. The rearrangement uses TRBV6-2 or TRBV6-3 and TRBJ2-5; D unresolved. Per the germline V gene, CDR1 is MNHEY and CDR2 is SVGEGT. This CDR3 spans 12 amino acids. DNA for the CDR3: TGCGCCAGCAGCCACACCCAAGAGACCCAGTACTTC. Its translation: CASSHTQETQYF.

The chain uses TRBV20-1 and TRBJ2-3, with 11 bases fitting TRBD1. V shed 3 bases, J shed 11 bases, and the junction held 10 bases outside the gene matches. The CDR3 covers 14 residues. Germline CDR1 is DFQATT and CDR2 is SNEGSKA (reference sequence). DNA of the CDR3: TGCAGTGCTAGCGGACAGGGGGCAGCCCTAAAGCAGTATTTT. This encodes CSASGQGAALKQYF.

Only a few counts were recorded for this clonotype. This chain connects TRBV5-1 to TRBJ1-1, with D possibly matching TRBD1 (6 bases). The germline gives CDR1 SGHRS, CDR2 YFSETQ. The CDR3 extends over 15 amino acids. Trimming stripped 0 bases from V and 1 base from J, with 10 bases between. The chain's CDR3 is CASSLGTGTNTEAFF. DNA for the CDR3: TGCGCCAGCAGCTTGGGAACAGGGACGAACACTGAAGCTTTCTTT.

This clonotype appeared many times. The rearrangement links TRBV29-1 to TRBJ2-7, with a tentative D call TRBD1 (5 bases). Per germline, CDR1 SQVTM and CDR2 ANQGSEA. The V end was cut by 3 bases, the J end by 3 bases, with 12 bases between. CDR3 length: 13 amino acids. CDR3 region: CSVDGGHLYEQYF. The CDR3, as DNA: TGCAGCGTTGACGGCGGACACCTCTACGAGCAGTACTTC.

This clonotype was counted only a few times. The chain joins TRBV5-1 to TRBJ2-4; D unresolved. The tail of the sequence fits TRBJ2-7 better, so the J call may be wrong. Looked up from germline, CDR1 is SGHRS and CDR2 is YFSETQ. CDR3 length equals 14 residues. CDR3 nucleotides: TGCGCCAGCAGCTTGGTGATGGGGACCTACGAGCAGTACTTC. Its protein is CASSLVMGTYEQYF.

The chain links TRBV7-9 to TRBJ2-1, with 7 nucleotides matching TRBD1. There are 16 residues in the CDR3. In germline, CDR1 is SEHNR, CDR2 FQNEAQ (reference sequence). J was trimmed by 6 bases and V by 5 bases; bases with no gene match: 13. CDR3 coding DNA: TGTGCCAGCAGCCCCCAACCGACAGGGTCCAGCAATGAGCAGTTCTTC. Translation gives CASSPQPTGSSNEQFF.

The V gene is TRBV5-1, the J gene TRBJ2-7; D is undetermined. This CDR3 spans 13 amino acids. Trimming removed 4 bases from V and 2 bases from J, with 10 bases in between. Germline V lookup: CDR1 SGHRS, CDR2 YFSETQ. This CDR3 is CASSHGDAYEQYF. CDR3 DNA: TGCGCCAGCAGCCACGGTGATGCCTACGAGCAGTACTTC.

This chain joins TRBV3-1 and TRBJ1-2; maybe TRBD1 (5 bases). Trimming stripped 1 base from V and 4 bases from J, with 10 bases between. The CDR3 sequence is 14 residues long. In germline, CDR1 is LGHDT, CDR2 YNNKEL (reference sequence). DNA of the CDR3: TGTGCCAGCAGCCAAGGGTCCGGGGCCTATGGCTACACCTTC. This gives the protein CASSQGSGAYGYTF. Variable domain in full (rest from reference TRBV3-1 and TRBJ1-2): DTAVSQTPKYLVTQMGNDKSIKCEQNLGHDTMYWYKQDSKKFLKIMFSYNNKELIINETVPNRFSPKSPDKAHLNLHINSLELGDSAVYFCASSQGSGAYGYTFGSGTRLTVV.